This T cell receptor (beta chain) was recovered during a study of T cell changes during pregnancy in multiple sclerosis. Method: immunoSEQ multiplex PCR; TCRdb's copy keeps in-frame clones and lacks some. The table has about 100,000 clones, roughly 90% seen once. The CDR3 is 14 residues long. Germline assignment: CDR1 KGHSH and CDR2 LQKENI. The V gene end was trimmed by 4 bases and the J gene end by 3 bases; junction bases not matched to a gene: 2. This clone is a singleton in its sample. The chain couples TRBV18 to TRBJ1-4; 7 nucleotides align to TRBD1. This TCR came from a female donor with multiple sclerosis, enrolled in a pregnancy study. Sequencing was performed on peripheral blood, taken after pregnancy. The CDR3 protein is CASSQGQSNEKLFF. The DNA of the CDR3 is TGTGCCAGCTCACAGGGACAGTCTAATGAAAAACTGTTTTTT.